This T cell receptor (beta chain) was profiled in a study of Ad26.COV2.S vaccination and SARS-CoV-2 variants. The overall study: Intramuscular Ad26.COV2.S doses were given once or twice, 56 days apart.

About this clone: The antigen remains unidentified.

Regarding treatment: roughly 18 received Ad26.COV2.S at low or high dose, single or two shots; a few received placebo; per-sample allocation not given. All samples were drawn on day 63, counting from the first vaccine or placebo injection. Points from the study as a whole: Quantification of TCR breadth and depth may have yielded underestimates of total T cell responses. Considerable breadth of spike-specific CD8+ and CD4+ T cell responses has reportedly been documented following vaccination. Relative to placebo recipients, vaccine recipients exhibited elevated spike-specific TCR breadth.

The junction had 14 bases not matched to a gene; V was cut back by 5 bases and J by 7 bases. Germline lookup yields CDR1 SGHTA and CDR2 FQGNSA. The CDR3 spans 16 residues. Sequencing used immunoSEQ multiplex PCR; TCRdb keeps in-frame clones, though not all of them. There are hundreds of thousands of clones in the sample; roughly 85% occur only once, and 7% to 9.5% lies in the top ten. The clonotype was recovered from a person between 18 and 59 years old who received the Ad26.COV2.S COVID-19 vaccine or a placebo. The V gene is TRBV7-2, the J gene TRBJ2-1; 7 positions match TRBD2. The source material was peripheral blood, sampled in a trial of Ad26.COV2.S vaccine versus placebo. CDR3 nucleotide sequence: TGTGCCAGCAGCCCCTTGAGCGGGATTGGGGGGAATGAGCAGTTCTTC. It encodes CASSPLSGIGGNEQFF.